These 3 T cell receptor beta chains were sequenced from one sample in a study of blood T cell repertoires in COVID-19. Only in-frame clones appear in the TCRdb table, and some are missing; sequencing was by immunoSEQ multiplex PCR. The table includes fewer than 250,000 clones, approximately 88% detected once. Sequenced material: PBMCs or T cells enriched from blood (not recorded which). These receptor sequences come from a woman aged 25-40 years who had recovered from COVID-19.

The rearrangement links TRBV5-1 to TRBJ2-3, with 9 bases matching TRBD1. CDR1 SGHRS and CDR2 YFSETQ come from the germline V gene. Trimming removed 4 bases from V and 3 bases from J; junction bases left unmatched: 15. This CDR3 has 18 amino acids. In nucleotides, the CDR3 is TGCGCCAGCAGCCGGGGGGTTCCCGGGACAGGGTGGACAGATACGCAGTATTTT. As protein: CASSRGVPGTGWTDTQYF. Looking up the rest from reference TRBV5-1 and TRBJ2-3 gives the full variable domain: KAGVTQTPRYLIKTRGQQVTLSCSPISGHRSVSWYQQTPGQGLQFLFEYFSETQRNKGNFPGRFSGRQFSNSRSEMNVSTLELGDSALYLCASSRGVPGTGWTDTQYFGPGTRLTVL.

V usage is TRBV27 and J usage is TRBJ1-2; D possibly corresponds to TRBD1 (6 bases). The CDR3 sequence is 13 residues long. CDR1 is MNHEY, CDR2 SMNVEV, per germline (reference sequence). Between the trimmed V and J ends, which lost 5 bases and 10 bases, there was a span of 17 bases. The chain's CDR3 is CASSTNQGLDYTF. Written as DNA, the CDR3 is TGTGCCAGCAGTACAAACCAGGGGTTGGACTACACCTTC.

This clone has a single count. This chain joins TRBV14 and TRBJ1-1; D unclear. Trimming shortened V by 0 bases and J by 0 bases, and 11 bases separated the two germline ends. Germline assignment: CDR1 SGHDN and CDR2 FVKESK. The CDR3 covers 16 residues. The CDR3 coding sequence is TGTGCCAGCAGCCAAGAACGTGGGCAGCTGAACACTGAAGCTTTCTTT. Protein sequence: CASSQERGQLNTEAFF.